A single sample is the source of the 7 T cell receptor beta chains below, sequenced in a study of glioma-infiltrating T cells. Using RNA template, CDR3s of TCR alpha and beta were amplified with iRepertoire arm-PCR. Each CDR3 protein gets one entry after TCRdb re-called the multiplex PCR reads with MiXCR. Among approximately 120,000 distinct CDR3 sequences listed, approximately 25% were seen once. Sequencing was done on a sample of glioma tissue, nonneoplastic brain tissue, or PBMCs (not recorded which). These receptors originate from a human donor with low-grade glioma or glioblastoma, undergoing nonglioma brain surgery, or in good health (not recorded which).

The chain has TRBV5-4 and TRBJ1-1; D might be TRBD1 (5 bases). The germline CDR1 and CDR2 sequences are SGHNT and YYREEE (reference sequence). With 0 bases removed from V and 0 bases from J, the gap between germline ends came to 12 bases. The CDR3 consists of 16 residues. CDR3 region: CASSLGTQTMNTEAFF. Here the CDR3 DNA reads TGTGCCAGCAGCTTGGGGACACAGACCATGAACACTGAAGCTTTCTTT.

With regard to this clonotype: At one end, the junction sequence differs from germline, possibly due to a read error. V gene TRBV6-6 combines with J gene TRBJ2-7, with D tentatively TRBD1 (6 bases). Germline V gene lookup returns CDR1 MNHNY and CDR2 SVGAGI (reference sequence). This CDR3 comprises 13 residues. The CDR3 nucleotides are TGTGCCAGCAGTTACAGGGACACCGGAGAGCTGTACTTC. Translation: CASSYRDTGELYF.

This clonotype was picked up many times. The chain couples TRBV6-1 to TRBJ2-1; 8 nucleotides line up with TRBD2. Germline loops: CDR1 MNHNS, CDR2 SASEGT. This CDR3 spans 16 amino acids. V dropped 6 bases and J dropped 0; count of bases not matched to a gene: 7. The CDR3 nucleotides read TGTGCCAGCAGCCAGGAGCGGGAGAGCTCCTACAATGAGCAGTTCTTC. This encodes CASSQERESSYNEQFF.

Worth noting for this clonotype: Being one base from a much bigger clone, this may be a read error. The V and J genes are TRBV11-2 and TRBJ2-7; tentatively, D is TRBD1 (6 bases). Trimming cost V 5 bases and J 2 bases, with 16 bases left between them. CDR1 and CDR2 (germline): SGHAT, FQNNGV. This CDR3 is built from 15 residues. The CDR3 loop reads CASSRGTGSPYEQYF. The CDR3 nucleotides are TGTGCCAGCAGCCGCGGAACAGGGAGCCCCTACGAGCAGTACTTC.

This clonotype has at least ten counts. The chain joins TRBV7-2 to TRBJ2-7; 10 positions match TRBD2. V dropped 5 bases and J dropped 3; count of bases not matched to a gene: 7. The germline V gene encodes CDR1 SGHTA and CDR2 FQGNSA. This CDR3 spans 15 amino acids. The chain's CDR3 is CASSPRTSGYYEQYF. The CDR3, as DNA: TGTGCCAGCAGCCCTCGGACTAGCGGTTACTACGAGCAGTACTTC.

In this sample, this clonotype turned up many times. The rearrangement joins TRBV28 to TRBJ1-6, with TRBD1 matching over 9 bases. The trim removed 4 bases at V and 5 bases at J, leaving 3 bases unmatched. This CDR3 comprises 15 residues. Germline V lookup: CDR1 MDHEN, CDR2 SYDVKM. CDR3 loop: CASSSGTGNNSPLHF. The CDR3 coding sequence is TGTGCCAGCAGTTCCGGGACAGGGAATAATTCACCCCTCCACTTT.

There are a few counts of this clonotype. J is TRBJ2-1 and V is TRBV3-1; 12 nucleotides match TRBD2. The CDR3 is made up of 16 amino acids. V lost 4 bases to trimming and J lost 3 bases; unmatched junction nucleotides: 4. Germline V gives CDR1 LGHDT, CDR2 YNNKEL (reference sequence). This CDR3 is CASSRSLAGGYNEQFF. CDR3 sequence (DNA): TGTGCCAGCAGCCGCTCACTAGCGGGAGGCTACAATGAGCAGTTCTTC.